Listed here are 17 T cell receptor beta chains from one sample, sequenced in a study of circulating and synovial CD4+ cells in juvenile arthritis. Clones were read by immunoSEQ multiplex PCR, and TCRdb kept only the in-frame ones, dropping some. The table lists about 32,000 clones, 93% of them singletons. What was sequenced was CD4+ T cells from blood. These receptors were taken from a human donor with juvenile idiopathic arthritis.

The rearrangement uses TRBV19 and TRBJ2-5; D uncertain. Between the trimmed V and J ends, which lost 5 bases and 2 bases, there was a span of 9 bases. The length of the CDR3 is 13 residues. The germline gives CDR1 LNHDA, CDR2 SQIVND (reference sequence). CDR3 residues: CASSRGVQETQYF. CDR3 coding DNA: TGTGCCAGTAGTCGAGGAGTTCAAGAGACCCAGTACTTC.

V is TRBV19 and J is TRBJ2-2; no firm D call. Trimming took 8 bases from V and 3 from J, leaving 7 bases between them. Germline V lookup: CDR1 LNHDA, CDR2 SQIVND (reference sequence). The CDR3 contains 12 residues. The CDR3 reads CASGPYTGELFF. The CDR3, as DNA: TGTGCCAGTGGGCCCTACACCGGGGAGCTGTTTTTT.

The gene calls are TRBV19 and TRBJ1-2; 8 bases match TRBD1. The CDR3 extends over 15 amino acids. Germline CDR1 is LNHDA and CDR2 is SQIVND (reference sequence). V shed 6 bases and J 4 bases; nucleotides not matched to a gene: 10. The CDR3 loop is CASRPTGGGGYGYTF. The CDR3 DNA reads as TGTGCCAGTAGGCCAACAGGGGGAGGAGGCTATGGCTACACCTTC.

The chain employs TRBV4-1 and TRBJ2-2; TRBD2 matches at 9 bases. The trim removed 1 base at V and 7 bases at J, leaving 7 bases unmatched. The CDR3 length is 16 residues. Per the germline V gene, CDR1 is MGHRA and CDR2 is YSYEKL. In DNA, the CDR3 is TGCGCCAGCAGCCAAGTTGCTCTAGCGGGAATCGGGGAGCTGTTTTTT. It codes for CASSQVALAGIGELFF.

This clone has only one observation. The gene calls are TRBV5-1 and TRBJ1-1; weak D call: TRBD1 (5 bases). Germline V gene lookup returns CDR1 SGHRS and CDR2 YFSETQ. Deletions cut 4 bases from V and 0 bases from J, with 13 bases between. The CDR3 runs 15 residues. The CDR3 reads CASSPTLGLNTEAFF. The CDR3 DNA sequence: TGCGCCAGCAGCCCAACGTTGGGGCTGAACACTGAAGCTTTCTTT.

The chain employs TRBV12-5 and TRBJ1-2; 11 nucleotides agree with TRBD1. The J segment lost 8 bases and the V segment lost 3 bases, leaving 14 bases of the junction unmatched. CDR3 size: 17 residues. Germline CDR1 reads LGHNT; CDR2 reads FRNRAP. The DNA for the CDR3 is TGTGCTAGTGGTTTTAACCCATATGGACAGGGGGCCGGGGGCTACACCTTC. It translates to CASGFNPYGQGAGGYTF.

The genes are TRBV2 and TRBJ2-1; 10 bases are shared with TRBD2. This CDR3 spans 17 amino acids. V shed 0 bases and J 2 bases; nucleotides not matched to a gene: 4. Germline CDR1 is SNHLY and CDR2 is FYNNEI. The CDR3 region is CASSEAGLAGAYNEQFF. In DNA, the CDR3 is TGTGCCAGCAGTGAAGCTGGGCTAGCGGGAGCCTACAATGAGCAGTTCTTC.

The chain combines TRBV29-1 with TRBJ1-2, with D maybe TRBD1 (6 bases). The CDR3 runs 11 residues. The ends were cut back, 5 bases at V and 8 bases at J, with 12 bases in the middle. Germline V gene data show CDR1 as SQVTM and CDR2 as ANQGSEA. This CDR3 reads CSVLQGGGYTF. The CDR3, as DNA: TGCAGCGTTTTACAGGGTGGCGGCTACACCTTC. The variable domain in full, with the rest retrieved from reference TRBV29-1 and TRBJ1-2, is SAVISQKPSRDICQRGTSLTIQCQVDSQVTMMFWYRQQPGQSLTLIATANQGSEATYESGFVIDKFPISRPNLTFSTLTVSNMSPEDSSIYLCSVLQGGGYTFGSGTRLTVV.

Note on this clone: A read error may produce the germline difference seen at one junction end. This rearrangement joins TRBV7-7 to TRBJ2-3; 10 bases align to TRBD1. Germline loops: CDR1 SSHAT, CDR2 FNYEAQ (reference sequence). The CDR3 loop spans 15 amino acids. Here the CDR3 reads CASSLGQGVPDTQYF. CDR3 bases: TGTGCTAGCAGCTTAGGACAGGGGGTCCCAGATACGCAGTATTTT.

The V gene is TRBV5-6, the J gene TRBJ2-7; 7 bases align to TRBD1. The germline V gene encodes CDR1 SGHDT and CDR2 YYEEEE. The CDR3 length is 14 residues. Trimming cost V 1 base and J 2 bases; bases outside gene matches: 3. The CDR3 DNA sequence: TGTGCCAGCAGCTTGCTGACAGGGACCTACGAGCAGTACTTC. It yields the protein CASSLLTGTYEQYF.

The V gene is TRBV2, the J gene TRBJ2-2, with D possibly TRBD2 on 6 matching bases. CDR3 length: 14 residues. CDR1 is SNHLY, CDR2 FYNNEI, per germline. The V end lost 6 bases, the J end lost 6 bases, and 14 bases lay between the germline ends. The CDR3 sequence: CASRKEWGAGELFF. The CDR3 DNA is TGTGCCAGCAGGAAAGAATGGGGGGCCGGGGAGCTGTTTTTT.

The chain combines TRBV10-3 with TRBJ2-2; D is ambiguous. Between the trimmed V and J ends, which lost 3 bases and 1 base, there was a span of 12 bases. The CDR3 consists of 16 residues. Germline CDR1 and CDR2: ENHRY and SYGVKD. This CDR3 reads CAISDRHPMNTGELFF. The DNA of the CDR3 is TGTGCCATCAGTGACAGACACCCTATGAACACCGGGGAGCTGTTTTTT.

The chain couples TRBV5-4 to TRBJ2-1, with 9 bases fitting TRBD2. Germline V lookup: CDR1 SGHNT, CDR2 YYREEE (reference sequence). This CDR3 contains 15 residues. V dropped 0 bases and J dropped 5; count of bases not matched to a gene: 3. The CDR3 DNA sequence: TGTGCCAGCAGCTTGGGCGGGAGGGCCGACAATGAGCAGTTCTTC. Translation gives CASSLGGRADNEQFF.

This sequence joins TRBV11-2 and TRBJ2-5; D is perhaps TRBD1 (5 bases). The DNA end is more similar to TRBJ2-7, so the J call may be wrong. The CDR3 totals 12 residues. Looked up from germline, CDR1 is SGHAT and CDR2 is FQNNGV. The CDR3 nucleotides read TGTGCCAGCAGCTCGACAGCTTACGAGCAGTACTTC. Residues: CASSSTAYEQYF.

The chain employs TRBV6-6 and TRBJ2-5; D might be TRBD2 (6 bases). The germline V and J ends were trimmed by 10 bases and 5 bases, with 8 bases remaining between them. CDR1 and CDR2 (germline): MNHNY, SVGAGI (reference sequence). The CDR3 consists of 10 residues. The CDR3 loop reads CATREETQYF. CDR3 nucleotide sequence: TGTGCCACCCGGGAGGAGACCCAGTACTTC.

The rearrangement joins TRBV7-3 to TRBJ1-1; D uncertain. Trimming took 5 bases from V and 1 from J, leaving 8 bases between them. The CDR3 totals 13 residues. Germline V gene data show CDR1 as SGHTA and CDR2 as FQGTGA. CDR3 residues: CASSPRSNTEAFF. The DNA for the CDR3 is TGTGCCAGCAGCCCTCGGTCGAACACTGAAGCTTTCTTT.

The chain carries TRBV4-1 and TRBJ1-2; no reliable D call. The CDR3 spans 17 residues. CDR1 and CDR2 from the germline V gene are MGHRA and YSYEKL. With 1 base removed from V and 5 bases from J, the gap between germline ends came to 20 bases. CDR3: CASSQGYSQGFLYGYTF. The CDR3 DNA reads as TGCGCCAGCAGCCAAGGTTACAGCCAAGGATTTCTATATGGCTACACCTTC.